The 5 T cell receptor beta chains given below trace back to one sample, sequenced in a study of blood T cell repertoires in COVID-19. Generated by immunoSEQ multiplex PCR, the TCRdb table keeps only in-frame clones and is missing some. This table has some 200,000 clones, approximately 83% appearing once. Sequencing was done on a sample of peripheral blood. These receptors all stem from a woman in her 30s who had recovered from COVID-19.

The gene calls are TRBV24-1 and TRBJ2-7; weak D call: TRBD1 (6 bases). V was pared by 3 bases and J by 2 bases, with 10 bases between. Germline CDR1 and CDR2: KGHDR and SFDVKD. This CDR3 comprises 14 residues. In DNA form, the CDR3 reads TGTGCCACCAGTGATCGGACAGTTCCCTACGAGCAGTACTTC. Protein sequence: CATSDRTVPYEQYF.

This sequence joins TRBV30 and TRBJ1-2, with no clear D. Trimming took off 5 bases at V and 0 bases at J, with 13 bases between the two ends. Germline CDR1 GTSNPN, CDR2 SVGIG (reference sequence). The CDR3 is 14 residues long. This chain's CDR3 is CAWASLSPNYGYTF. CDR3 sequence (DNA): TGTGCCTGGGCATCTCTATCACCTAACTATGGCTACACCTTC.

The J gene is TRBJ1-5, the V gene TRBV21-1; TRBD1 was called by the table and not checked on the DNA. TRBV21-1 is deemed a pseudogene. This CDR3 comprises 17 residues. DNA of the CDR3: TGTGCCAGCAGCACCCGAAGCAGGGATCTCTCTTGCCAGCCCCAGCATTTT. It codes for CASSTRSRDLSCQPQHF.

This clone is a singleton in its sample. This chain uses TRBV27 with TRBJ2-7; 12 bases agree with TRBD2. CDR3 length equals 15 residues. J gave up 6 bases and V 7 bases, and 10 bases lay outside the gene matches. Germline V gene sequence: CDR1 MNHEY, CDR2 SMNVEV (reference sequence). This CDR3 reads CASIALTSGRLEQYF. CDR3 sequence (DNA): TGTGCCAGCATCGCCCTCACTAGCGGGAGGCTCGAGCAGTACTTC.

The chain joins TRBV11-3 to TRBJ1-6, with 8 bases fitting TRBD1. The CDR3 contains 13 residues. V shed 8 bases and J 10 bases; nucleotides not matched to a gene: 7. Germline CDR1 SGHNT, CDR2 YENEEA. CDR3 in DNA: TGTGCCAGCTCACAGGGGGAGGGATCACCCCTCCACTTT. Encoded protein: CASSQGEGSPLHF.